A selection of T cell receptor beta chains follows, all from one sample in a study of blood T cells in healthy people across ages. TCRdb redid the calling of the 5' RACE reads with MiXCR, one entry per CDR3 protein. The repertoire holds hundreds of thousands of distinct CDR3 sequences, with over 40% as singletons. Specimen: blood. The receptor set was obtained from an elderly woman in good health. Both conserved end residues are part of each CDR3. The D gene is left open where the match is weak.

J,V,D,CDR3
NA,TRBV27,NA,CASRQDSTYEQYF
TRBJ1-6,TRBV5-1,TRBD1,CASRQGAKTPLHF
TRBJ1-1,TRBV25-1,NA,CASGASRTEAFF
TRBJ2-3,TRBV7-2,NA,CASSLSHSTDTQYF
TRBJ2-3,TRBV9,TRBD2,CASSVLAGAPTDTQYF
TRBJ2-2,TRBV15,NA,CATSRDTRGGELFF
TRBJ2-3,TRBV4-3,TRBD2,CASSQQGTSGSADTQYF
TRBJ2-3,TRBV10-3,NA,CAISTLEVQRGTQYF
NA,TRBV5-6,TRBD2,CASSRIPTSGYYEQYF
TRBJ2-1,TRBV29-1,NA,CSVMSPSHNEQFF
TRBJ1-5,TRBV27,NA,CASSLASEGGQPQHF
TRBJ2-1,TRBV28,TRBD1,CASSRVGQVVDEQFF
TRBJ2-5,TRBV4-2,NA,CASSLWPKETQYF
NA,TRBV24-1,NA,CATSDSVAYEQYF
TRBJ1-2,TRBV9,NA,CASSGYKEGVTYGYTF
TRBJ2-7,TRBV10-3,NA,CAISGTPSSYEQYF
TRBJ2-7,TRBV7-2,TRBD2,CASNPSGSKYEQYF
TRBJ2-7,TRBV10-3,NA,CAISGVGSYEQYF
TRBJ1-1,TRBV4-2,NA,CASSHSEFRTIMGAFF
TRBJ2-7,TRBV10-3,NA,CAISESNETPTRQYF
TRBJ2-3,TRBV7-8,TRBD2,CASSLASGLAGGRNTDTQYF
TRBJ2-3,TRBV7-9,NA,CAMRPKRATDTQYF
TRBJ2-3,TRBV2,NA,CATGYTDTQYF
TRBJ2-7,TRBV3-1,NA,CASSQASAGSYEQYF
TRBJ2-3,TRBV20-1,NA,CSARVRQSADTQYF
TRBJ2-5,TRBV6-2/TRBV6-3,NA,CATRRGADPETQYF
TRBJ2-1,TRBV28,NA,CASSLRGGDYNEQFF
TRBJ2-1,TRBV24-1,TRBD2,CATSDPGTSVGRQFF
TRBJ2-1,TRBV7-3,NA,CASSLMGSSYNEQFF
TRBJ2-1,TRBV6-5,NA,CASSKQGSYNEQFF
TRBJ2-3,TRBV5-1,NA,CASSFSLGEGVTDTQYF
TRBJ1-2,TRBV29-1,TRBD1,CSARKQGDYGYTF
TRBJ2-7,TRBV18,TRBD2,CASSPTTSTYEQYF
TRBJ2-1,TRBV20-1,TRBD1,CSARDLTGVIEEQFF
TRBJ2-3,TRBV5-1,TRBD2,CASSPSKRESTDTQYF
TRBJ2-1,TRBV28,TRBD2,CASTRLAGDNEQFF
TRBJ2-3,TRBV7-9,NA,CASSSVGGERADTQYF
TRBJ1-5,TRBV7-2,NA,CASSLVATDQPQHF
TRBJ2-3,TRBV2,NA,CASTKRGDGSVDTQYF
TRBJ1-2,TRBV7-8,NA,CASSHTGPYGYTF
TRBJ2-7,TRBV7-2,TRBD1,CASSLDRGWSQYF
TRBJ1-1,TRBV7-9,NA,CASTTRSGNTEAFF
TRBJ1-1,TRBV27,NA,CASSQDIGPNTEAFF
TRBJ2-1,TRBV5-1,TRBD2,CASSLATSGGYNEQFF
TRBJ2-3,TRBV20-1,TRBD2,CSATLAGGRTDTQYF
TRBJ2-3,TRBV4-2,NA,CASSQDRGASATDTQYF
TRBJ1-1,TRBV20-1,NA,CSARGSSGTPEAFF
TRBJ1-6,TRBV27,NA,CASTTPGRGGSYNSPLHF